These 19 T cell receptor beta chains came from one sample sequenced in a study of T-cell memory formation after mild COVID-19. TCRdb re-called the 5' RACE reads through MiXCR, storing one row per CDR3 protein. The sample lists under 250,000 distinct CDR3 sequences, more than 8% seen once, with roughly 4% in the top ten. The specimen was PBMCs or a T cell subset sorted from them (not recorded which). All receptors derive from a man aged 18 to 35 who had mild COVID-19 (a few samples of this study predate the infection). Cell type and time point are not known.

This chain uses TRBV7-2 with TRBJ2-3; D ambiguous. V lost 3 bases and J 5 bases, leaving 12 bases between the germline ends. Germline V gene sequence: CDR1 SGHTA, CDR2 FQGNSA. The CDR3 loop spans 14 amino acids. CDR3 in amino acids: CASSLSSARDTQYF. Written as DNA, the CDR3 is TGTGCCAGCAGCTTGTCCAGCGCAAGAGATACGCAGTATTTT.

This clonotype was seen more than once but under ten times. The rearrangement links TRBV15 to TRBJ1-1, with D possibly TRBD1 on 5 matching bases. Per germline, CDR1 LNHNV and CDR2 YYDKDF (reference sequence). Trimming cost V 0 bases and J 8 bases, with 10 bases left between them. CDR3 length equals 13 residues. The CDR3 loop is CATSRDGRGEAFF. For the CDR3, the DNA is TGTGCCACCAGCAGAGATGGGCGGGGGGAAGCTTTCTTT.

This clonotype was seen at least ten times. The rearrangement links TRBV3-1 to TRBJ2-3, with TRBD2 identical over 11 bases. Per germline, CDR1 LGHDT and CDR2 YNNKEL (reference sequence). Germline trimming cut 3 bases from V and 3 bases from J; bases unmatched to any gene: 5. This CDR3 is built from 16 residues. The CDR3 DNA reads as TGTGCCAGCAGCCAGCTGAGACTAGCGGGGACAGATACGCAGTATTTT. Its protein product is CASSQLRLAGTDTQYF.

The J gene is TRBJ1-2, the V gene TRBV19; no clear D. CDR3 length equals 13 residues. The V gene's germline CDR1 is LNHDA and CDR2 SQIVND (reference sequence). V was shortened by 6 bases and J by 0 bases, with 8 bases between the two germline ends. CDR3: CASRETANYGYTF. CDR3 bases: TGTGCCAGTAGGGAAACAGCTAACTATGGCTACACCTTC.

This clonotype occurred many times. The gene calls are TRBV11-2 and TRBJ2-7; no definite D call. Trimming left V 3 bases short and J 5 bases short, with 14 bases between. The CDR3 loop spans 14 amino acids. Germline V gene lookup returns CDR1 SGHAT and CDR2 FQNNGV. The CDR3 region is CASSFDLSRDEQYF. For the CDR3, the DNA is TGTGCCAGCAGCTTCGACCTTTCTAGGGACGAGCAGTACTTC.

This clonotype was found once. Possible read error: a much larger clone is one base away. V usage is TRBV4-3 and J usage is TRBJ1-4; no reliable D call. Trimming cost V 4 bases and J 3 bases, with 12 bases left between them. Per the germline V gene, CDR1 is LGHNA and CDR2 is YSLEER. The CDR3 runs to 15 residues. CDR3 region: CASSRAEVANEKLFF. In DNA, the CDR3 is TGCGCCAGCAGCCGGGCAGAGGTGGCTAATGAAAAACTGTTTTTT.

This chain links TRBV12-3 or TRBV12-4 with TRBJ1-2, with D perhaps TRBD1 (5 bases). This CDR3 spans 13 amino acids. Trimming stripped 5 bases from V and 0 bases from J, with 7 bases between. The CDR3, as DNA: TGTGCCAGCAGTCGGGGCTCTAACTATGGCTACACCTTC. This encodes CASSRGSNYGYTF.

This clonotype occurred a few times. The chain has TRBV6-2 or TRBV6-3 and TRBJ1-5; 9 positions agree with TRBD1. Germline CDR1 MNHEY, CDR2 SVGEGT. V was clipped by 5 bases and J by 9 bases; unmatched bases: 14. The CDR3 loop spans 16 amino acids. CDR3 sequence reads: CASSRRTGALLRPQHF. The CDR3 DNA sequence: TGTGCCAGCAGTCGAAGGACAGGGGCCCTTTTAAGGCCCCAGCATTTT.

This clonotype was counted only a few times. The J gene is TRBJ2-7, the V gene TRBV20-1, with D perhaps being TRBD1 or TRBD2 (6 bases each). V was trimmed by 6 bases and J by 1 base, leaving 19 bases between them. The germline CDR1 and CDR2 sequences are DFQATT and SNEGSKA (reference sequence). The CDR3 extends over 15 amino acids. The CDR3 region is CSAVRPGAISYEQYF. As DNA, the CDR3 is TGCAGTGCCGTCCGTCCGGGGGCCATATCCTACGAGCAGTACTTC.

The CDR3 sequence is CATSTRQGGEQYF. In DNA, the CDR3 is TGTGCCACCAGCACCCGACAGGGCGGGGAGCAGTACTTC. The chain has TRBV15 and TRBJ2-7; 7 bases agree with TRBD1. The CDR3 contains 13 residues. Germline V lookup: CDR1 LNHNV, CDR2 YYDKDF (reference sequence). The J segment lost 7 bases and the V segment lost 4 bases, leaving 7 bases of the junction unmatched.

This clonotype has more than one count but fewer than ten. This sequence joins TRBV5-1 and TRBJ2-6; D tentatively fits TRBD1 or TRBD2 (5 bases each). CDR1 and CDR2 from the germline V gene are SGHRS and YFSETQ. V dropped 2 bases and J dropped 0 bases, with 15 bases sitting between them. The CDR3 consists of 18 residues. The CDR3 coding sequence is TGCGCCAGCAGCTTATCCCGGGACGACCCCTCTGGGGCCAACGTCCTGACTTTC. This sequence encodes CASSLSRDDPSGANVLTF. Complete variable domain (other parts from reference TRBV5-1 and TRBJ2-6): KAGVTQTPRYLIKTRGQQVTLSCSPISGHRSVSWYQQTPGQGLQFLFEYFSETQRNKGNFPGRFSGRQFSNSRSEMNVSTLELGDSALYLCASSLSRDDPSGANVLTFGAGSRLTVL.

The chain employs TRBV2 and TRBJ2-1; 9 nucleotides match TRBD2. CDR1 is SNHLY and CDR2 is FYNNEI in the germline V gene. CDR3 length: 15 amino acids. With V trimmed by 1 base and J by 3 bases, 1 base remained unmatched. Here the CDR3 DNA reads TGTGCCAGCAGTGAAGGCGGGGGGGGCTACAATGAGCAGTTCTTC. Its translation: CASSEGGGGYNEQFF.

This clonotype was observed at least ten times. The junction and the germline gene differ at one end; a read error may be behind it. The genes are TRBV12-3 or TRBV12-4 and TRBJ2-2; TRBD1 is a possible D gene (6 bases). The CDR3 contains 17 residues. As DNA, the CDR3 is TGTGCCAGCAGTCTAGCTGGTGGTGGACAGCGCACCGGGGAGCTGTTTTTT. This sequence encodes CASSLAGGGQRTGELFF.

The rearrangement links TRBV28 to TRBJ1-1; 9 bases agree with TRBD1. This CDR3 contains 14 residues. Per germline, CDR1 MDHEN and CDR2 SYDVKM. V lost 6 bases to trimming and J lost 2 bases; unmatched junction nucleotides: 4. The CDR3 sequence is CASRGTGINTEAFF. The CDR3 DNA follows: TGTGCCAGCAGGGGGACAGGGATAAACACTGAAGCTTTCTTT. Variable domain in full (rest from reference TRBV28 and TRBJ1-1): DVKVTQSSRYLVKRTGEKVFLECVQDMDHENMFWYRQDPGLGLRLIYFSYDVKMKEKGDIPEGYSVSREKKERFSLILESASTNQTSMYLCASRGTGINTEAFFGQGTRLTVV.

The chain links TRBV5-1 to TRBJ2-7; unclear D gene. The length of the CDR3 is 13 residues. Trimming removed 1 base from V and 4 bases from J, with 9 bases in between. Germline values: CDR1 SGHRS, CDR2 YFSETQ. This CDR3 is CASSLWANYEQYF. The CDR3 nucleotides read TGCGCCAGCAGCTTGTGGGCAAATTACGAGCAGTACTTC.

This clonotype was found a few times. A much larger clone lies one base from this, so it may be a read error. The chain has TRBV7-3 and TRBJ2-2; D is uncertain. The CDR3 contains 14 residues. The germline V and J ends were trimmed by 8 bases and 0 bases, with 10 bases remaining between them. Germline V gene lookup returns CDR1 SGHTA and CDR2 FQGTGA. The CDR3 here is CASGVLSNTGELFF. In nucleotides, the CDR3 is TGTGCCAGCGGGGTTTTATCGAACACCGGGGAGCTGTTTTTT.

This clonotype occurred a few times. The rearrangement links TRBV5-1 to TRBJ1-6; possibly TRBD1 for D (6 bases). V lost 4 bases and J lost 9, with 20 bases in between. Germline V gene data show CDR1 as SGHRS and CDR2 as YFSETQ. This CDR3 comprises 16 residues. The CDR3 is CASSILPTGTGSPLHF. CDR3 bases: TGCGCCAGCAGCATCCTCCCGACAGGCACGGGTTCACCCCTCCACTTT.

The chain couples TRBV7-9 to TRBJ1-1; D ambiguous. The V and J ends lost 1 base and 11 bases respectively, with 11 bases between them. Germline assignment: CDR1 SEHNR and CDR2 FQNEAQ (reference sequence). The CDR3 runs to 12 residues. The CDR3 DNA reads TGTGCCAGCAGCTTAGGGATCGGGTGGGCTTTCTTT. Residues: CASSLGIGWAFF.

CDR3: CASATGGTTGELFF. CDR3 DNA: TGTGCCAGCGCAACAGGGGGCACCACCGGGGAGCTGTTTTTT. V is TRBV5-4 and J is TRBJ2-2; 9 nucleotides agree with TRBD1. Trimming removed 7 bases from V and 4 bases from J; junction bases left unmatched: 5. The CDR3 sequence is 14 residues long. The germline CDR1 and CDR2 sequences are SGHNT and YYREEE (reference sequence).